This T cell receptor (beta chain) was sequenced for a study of T-cell memory formation after mild COVID-19. TCRdb re-analysed the 5' RACE reads in MiXCR, keeping a single row per CDR3 protein. The sample includes some 88,000 distinct CDR3 sequences, roughly 25% seen only once; the top ten take roughly two fifths. The V and J ends lost 2 bases and 0 bases respectively, with 12 bases between them. This CDR3 is 15 amino acids long. The germline gives CDR1 DFQATT, CDR2 SNEGSKA (reference sequence). This sequence was found in a man aged 18 to 35 who had mild COVID-19 (a few samples of this study predate the infection). Cell type and time point are not known. Sequencing was carried out using PBMCs or a T cell subset sorted from them (not recorded which). The chain recombines TRBV20-1 with TRBJ2-3; no firm D call. CDR3 sequence reads: CSARTYATSTDTQYF. The CDR3, as DNA: TGCAGTGCTAGAACTTACGCCACCAGCACAGATACGCAGTATTTT.